A selection of T cell receptor beta chains follows, all from one sample in a study of shared clonotypes between healthy human individuals. The repertoire was sequenced with immunoSEQ multiplex PCR; TCRdb's copy has only in-frame clones and lacks some. Here the sample spans roughly 500,000 clones, over 75% being singletons. Sequencing was carried out using PBMCs. These receptors all stem from a woman in her thirties or forties in good health. Some clones in this sample may be carry-over from other donors' samples. Each CDR3 is given with its conserved first and last residue. The D gene is left open where the match is weak. Only part of the rows carry a size: once, few, many, or a class if the clone is expanded.

D: NA; V: TRBV5-6; size: once; J: TRBJ2-7; CDR3: CASSLGLRGPNEQYF; DNA: TGTGCCAGCAGCTTGGGACTGAGGGGCCCAAACGAGCAGTACTTC
D: NA; V: TRBV5-6; size: NA; J: TRBJ1-5; CDR3: CASSSSQLGGNQPQHF; DNA: TGTGCCAGCAGCAGCTCCCAATTAGGGGGCAATCAGCCCCAGCATTTT
D: TRBD2; V: TRBV7-2; size: NA; J: TRBJ2-5; CDR3: CASSHSGGQETQYF; DNA: TGTGCCAGCAGCCATAGCGGGGGGCAAGAGACCCAGTACTTC
D: TRBD1; V: TRBV18; size: many; J: TRBJ1-1; CDR3: CASSVDREGAEAFF; DNA: TGTGCCAGCTCCGTGGACAGGGAGGGTGCTGAAGCTTTCTTT
D: NA; V: TRBV9; size: NA; J: TRBJ1-2; CDR3: CASRASANYGYTF; DNA: TGTGCCAGCAGGGCTTCAGCTAACTATGGCTACACCTTC
D: NA; V: TRBV7-3; size: NA; J: TRBJ2-7; CDR3: CASSLVGTSYEQYF; DNA: TGTGCCAGCAGCTTAGTAGGGACCAGCTACGAGCAGTACTTC
D: NA; V: TRBV5-6; size: NA; J: TRBJ2-5; CDR3: CASSYSGPKTGTQYF; DNA: TGTGCCAGCAGCTACTCGGGACCCAAAACCGGGACCCAGTACTTC
D: TRBD1; V: TRBV7-2; size: NA; J: TRBJ1-4; CDR3: CASSLAGTGVEKLFF; DNA: TGTGCCAGCAGCTTAGCCGGGACAGGGGTCGAAAAACTGTTTTTT
D: NA; V: TRBV4-3; size: NA; J: TRBJ1-5; CDR3: CASSQDWSQPQHF; DNA: TGCGCCAGCAGCCAAGATTGGAGTCAGCCCCAGCATTTT
D: TRBD1; V: TRBV30; size: NA; J: TRBJ2-3; CDR3: CAWSTGTGLYTQYF; DNA: TGTGCCTGGAGTACCGGGACAGGGCTATATACGCAGTATTTT
D: NA; V: TRBV7-9; size: many; J: TRBJ2-3; CDR3: CASSGVRETDTQYF; DNA: TGTGCCAGCAGCGGAGTACGGGAGACAGATACGCAGTATTTT
D: NA; V: TRBV19; size: NA; J: TRBJ1-5; CDR3: CASSIFKVMNQPQHF; DNA: TGTGCCAGTAGTATCTTTAAGGTAATGAATCAGCCCCAGCATTTT
D: NA; V: TRBV2; size: many; J: TRBJ2-3; CDR3: CASSRLLGTQYF; DNA: TGTGCCAGCAGCCGCTTGCTTGGTACGCAGTATTTT
D: TRBD1; V: TRBV5-1; size: NA; J: TRBJ1-2; CDR3: CASSLTQGAQSHGYTF; DNA: TGCGCCAGCAGCTTGACACAGGGGGCGCAATCCCATGGCTACACCTTC
D: NA; V: TRBV4-2; size: NA; J: TRBJ2-7; CDR3: CASSQDKGGAYEQYF; DNA: TGTGCCAGCAGCCAAGATAAGGGAGGAGCCTACGAGCAGTACTTC